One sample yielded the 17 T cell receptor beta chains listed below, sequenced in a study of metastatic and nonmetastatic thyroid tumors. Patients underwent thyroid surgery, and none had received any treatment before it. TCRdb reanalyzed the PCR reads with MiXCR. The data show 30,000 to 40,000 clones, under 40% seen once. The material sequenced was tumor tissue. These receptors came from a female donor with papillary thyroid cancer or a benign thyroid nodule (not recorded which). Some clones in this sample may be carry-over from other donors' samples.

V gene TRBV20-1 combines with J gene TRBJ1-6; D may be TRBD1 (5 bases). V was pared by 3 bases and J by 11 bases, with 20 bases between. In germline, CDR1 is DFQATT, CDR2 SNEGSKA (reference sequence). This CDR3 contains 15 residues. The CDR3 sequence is CSASGGDRDWPPLHF. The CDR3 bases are TGCAGTGCTAGTGGGGGGGACCGGGATTGGCCACCCCTCCACTTT.

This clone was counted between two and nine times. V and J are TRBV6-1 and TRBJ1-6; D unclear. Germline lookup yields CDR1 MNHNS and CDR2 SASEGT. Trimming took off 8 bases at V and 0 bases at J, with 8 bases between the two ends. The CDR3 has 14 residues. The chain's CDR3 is CASLDLSYNSPLHF. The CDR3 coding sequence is TGTGCCAGCTTAGACCTCTCCTATAATTCACCCCTCCACTTT.

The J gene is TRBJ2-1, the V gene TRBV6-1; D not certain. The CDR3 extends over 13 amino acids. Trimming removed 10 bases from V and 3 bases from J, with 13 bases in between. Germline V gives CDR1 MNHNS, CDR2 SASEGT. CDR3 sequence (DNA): TGTGCCACCCATGACCCCCTCTACAATGAGCAGTTCTTC. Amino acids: CATHDPLYNEQFF.

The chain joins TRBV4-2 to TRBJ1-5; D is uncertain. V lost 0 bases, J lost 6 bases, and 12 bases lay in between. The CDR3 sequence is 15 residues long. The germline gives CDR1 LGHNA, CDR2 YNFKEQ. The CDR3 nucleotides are TGTGCCAGCAGCCAAGATGGCCAGGCGGGTCAGCCCCAGCATTTT. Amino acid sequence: CASSQDGQAGQPQHF.

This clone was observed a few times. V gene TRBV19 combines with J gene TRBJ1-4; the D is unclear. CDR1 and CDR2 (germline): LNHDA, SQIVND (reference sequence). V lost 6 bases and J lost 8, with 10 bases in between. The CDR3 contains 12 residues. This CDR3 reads CASSPQQEKLFF. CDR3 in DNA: TGTGCCAGTAGCCCCCAACAGGAAAAACTGTTTTTT.

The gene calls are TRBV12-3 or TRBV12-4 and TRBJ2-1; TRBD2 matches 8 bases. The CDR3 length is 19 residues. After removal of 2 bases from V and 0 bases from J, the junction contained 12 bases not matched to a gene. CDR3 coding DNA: TGTGCCAGCAGTTTAATTGTGATTAGCGGGAAGGCCTCCTACAATGAGCAGTTCTTC. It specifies CASSLIVISGKASYNEQFF.

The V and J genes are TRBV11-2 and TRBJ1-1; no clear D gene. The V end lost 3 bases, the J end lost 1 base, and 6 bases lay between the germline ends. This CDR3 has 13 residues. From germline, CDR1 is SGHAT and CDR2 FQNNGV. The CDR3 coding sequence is TGTGCCAGCAGCTTCACAGAGAACACTGAAGCTTTCTTT. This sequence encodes CASSFTENTEAFF.

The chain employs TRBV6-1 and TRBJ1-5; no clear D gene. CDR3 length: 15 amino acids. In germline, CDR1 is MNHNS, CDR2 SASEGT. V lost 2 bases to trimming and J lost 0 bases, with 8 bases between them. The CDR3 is CASSEPGISNQPQHF. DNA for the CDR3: TGTGCCAGCAGTGAACCTGGGATTAGCAATCAGCCCCAGCATTTT.

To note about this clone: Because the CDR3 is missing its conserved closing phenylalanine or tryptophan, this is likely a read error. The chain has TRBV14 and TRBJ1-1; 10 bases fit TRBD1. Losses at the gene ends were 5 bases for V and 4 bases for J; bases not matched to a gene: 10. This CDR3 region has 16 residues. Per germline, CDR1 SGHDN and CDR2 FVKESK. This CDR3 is CASSGGQGIIGTEAFC. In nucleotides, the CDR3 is TGTGCCAGCAGCGGGGGACAGGGGATAATTGGCACTGAAGCTTTCTGT.

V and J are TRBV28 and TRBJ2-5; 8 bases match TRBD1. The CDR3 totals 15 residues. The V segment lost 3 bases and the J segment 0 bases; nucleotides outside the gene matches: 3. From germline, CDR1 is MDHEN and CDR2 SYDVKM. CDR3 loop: CASSFLQGDQETQYF. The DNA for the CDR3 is TGTGCCAGCAGTTTCTTACAGGGGGACCAAGAGACCCAGTACTTC. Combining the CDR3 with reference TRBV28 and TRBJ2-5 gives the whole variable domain DVKVTQSSRYLVKRTGEKVFLECVQDMDHENMFWYRQDPGLGLRLIYFSYDVKMKEKGDIPEGYSVSREKKERFSLILESASTNQTSMYLCASSFLQGDQETQYFGPGTRLLVL.

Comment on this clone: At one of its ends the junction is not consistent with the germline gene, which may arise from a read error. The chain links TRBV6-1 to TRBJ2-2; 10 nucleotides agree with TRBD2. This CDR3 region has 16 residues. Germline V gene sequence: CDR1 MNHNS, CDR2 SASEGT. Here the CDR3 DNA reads TGTGCCAGCATTGAAGCCCCGGGACTAGCGCCCGGGGAGCTGTTTTTT. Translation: CASIEAPGLAPGELFF.

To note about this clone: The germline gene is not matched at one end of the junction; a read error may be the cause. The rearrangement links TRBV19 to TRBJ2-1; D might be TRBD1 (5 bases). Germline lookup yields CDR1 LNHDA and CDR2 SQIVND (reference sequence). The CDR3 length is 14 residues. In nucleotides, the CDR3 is TGTGCCAGTAGTAAGCCAGGGATAATGGATGAGCGGTTCTTC. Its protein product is CASSKPGIMDERFF. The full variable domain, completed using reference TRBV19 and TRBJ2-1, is DGGITQSPKYLFRKEGQNVTLSCEQNLNHDAMYWYRQDPGQGLRLIYYSQIVNDFQKGDIAEGYSVSREKKESFPLTVTSAQKNPTAFYLCASSKPGIMDERFFGPGTRLTVL.

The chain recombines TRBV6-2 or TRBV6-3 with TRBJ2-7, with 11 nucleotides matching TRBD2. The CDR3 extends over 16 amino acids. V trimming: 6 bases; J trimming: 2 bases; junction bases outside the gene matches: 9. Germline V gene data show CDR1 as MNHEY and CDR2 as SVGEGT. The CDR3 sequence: CASRGLAGGGPYEQYF. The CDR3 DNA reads TGTGCCAGCAGAGGTCTAGCGGGAGGAGGACCCTACGAGCAGTACTTC.

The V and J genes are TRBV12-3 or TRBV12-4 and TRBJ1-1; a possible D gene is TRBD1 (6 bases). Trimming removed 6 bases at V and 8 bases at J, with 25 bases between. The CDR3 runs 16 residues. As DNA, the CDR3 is TGTGCCAGCAGCATTGTCCCCGGGGGCGTTAAGTTAGAAGCTTTCTTT. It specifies CASSIVPGGVKLEAFF.

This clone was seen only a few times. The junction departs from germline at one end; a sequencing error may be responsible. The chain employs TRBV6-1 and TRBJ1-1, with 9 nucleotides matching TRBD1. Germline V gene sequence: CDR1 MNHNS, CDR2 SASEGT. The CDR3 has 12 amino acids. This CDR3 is CACRDRVGEAFF. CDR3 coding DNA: TGTGCCTGCAGGGACAGGGTGGGTGAAGCTTTCTTT.

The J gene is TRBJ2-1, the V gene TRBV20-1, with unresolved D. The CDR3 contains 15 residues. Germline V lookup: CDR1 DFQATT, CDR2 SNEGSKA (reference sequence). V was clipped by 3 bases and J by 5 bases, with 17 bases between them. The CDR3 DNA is TGCAGTGCTAGTCCCCCCGACGGTTACCACAATGAGCAGTTCTTC. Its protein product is CSASPPDGYHNEQFF.

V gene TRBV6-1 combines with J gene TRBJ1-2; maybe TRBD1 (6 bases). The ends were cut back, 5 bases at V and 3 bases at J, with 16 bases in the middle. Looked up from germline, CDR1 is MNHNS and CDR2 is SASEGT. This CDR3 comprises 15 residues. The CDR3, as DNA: TGTGCCAGCAGTCCTGAGGGCAGGGGCCACTATGGCTACACCTTC. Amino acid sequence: CASSPEGRGHYGYTF.